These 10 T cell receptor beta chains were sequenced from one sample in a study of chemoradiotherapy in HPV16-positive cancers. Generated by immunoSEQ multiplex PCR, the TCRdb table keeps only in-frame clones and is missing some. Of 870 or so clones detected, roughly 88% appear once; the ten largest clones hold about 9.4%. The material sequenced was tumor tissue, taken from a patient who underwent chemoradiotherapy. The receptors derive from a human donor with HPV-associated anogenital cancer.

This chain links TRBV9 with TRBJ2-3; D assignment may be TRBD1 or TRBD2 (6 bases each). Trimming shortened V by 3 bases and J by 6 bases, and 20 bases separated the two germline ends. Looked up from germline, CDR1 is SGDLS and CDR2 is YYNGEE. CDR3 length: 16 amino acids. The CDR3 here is CASSALGGRAGDTQYF. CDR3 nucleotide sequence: TGTGCCAGCAGCGCCCTGGGGGGCAGGGCGGGCGATACGCAGTATTTT.

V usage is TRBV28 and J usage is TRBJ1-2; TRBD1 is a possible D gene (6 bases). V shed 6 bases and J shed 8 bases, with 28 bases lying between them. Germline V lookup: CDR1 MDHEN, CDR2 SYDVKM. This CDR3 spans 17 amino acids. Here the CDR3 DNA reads TGTGCCAGCAGCGAAATGGACAGTGCCAAAATCCTCCAAGGCTACACCTTC. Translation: CASSEMDSAKILQGYTF.

As DNA, the CDR3 is TGTGCCACCAGCAGCGGACTAGCGGGGAGAGCGGGCGAGCAGTACTTC. It codes for CATSSGLAGRAGEQYF. The rearrangement links TRBV15 to TRBJ2-7; the match to TRBD2 covers 12 bases. The V and J ends lost 3 bases and 6 bases, in that order; junction bases with no gene match: 9. This CDR3 has 16 residues. The V gene's germline CDR1 is LNHNV and CDR2 YYDKDF (reference sequence).

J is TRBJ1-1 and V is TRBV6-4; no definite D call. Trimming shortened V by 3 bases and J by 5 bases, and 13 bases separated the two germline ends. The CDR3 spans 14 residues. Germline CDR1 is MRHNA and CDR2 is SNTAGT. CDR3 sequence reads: CASSENSEATEAFF. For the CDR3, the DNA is TGTGCCAGCAGTGAAAACTCCGAAGCGACTGAAGCTTTCTTT.

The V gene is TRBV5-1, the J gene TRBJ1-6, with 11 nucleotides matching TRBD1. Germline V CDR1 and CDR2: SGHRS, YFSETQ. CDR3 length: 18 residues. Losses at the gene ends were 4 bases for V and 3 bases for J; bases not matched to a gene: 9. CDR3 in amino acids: CASSRGEGTGGYNSPLHF. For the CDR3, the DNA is TGCGCCAGCAGCCGAGGAGAGGGGACAGGGGGCTATAATTCACCCCTCCACTTT.

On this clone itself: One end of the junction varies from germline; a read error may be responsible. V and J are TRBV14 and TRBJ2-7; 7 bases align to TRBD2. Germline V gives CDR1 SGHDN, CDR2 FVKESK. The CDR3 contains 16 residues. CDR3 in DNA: TGTGCCAGCAGTCAAGATTCGGCGGGGGTGTCCTACGAGCAGTACTTC. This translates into CASSQDSAGVSYEQYF. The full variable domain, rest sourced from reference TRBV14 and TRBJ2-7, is EAGVTQFPSHSVIEKGQTVTLRCDPISGHDNLYWYRRVMGKEIKFLLHFVKESKQDESGMPNNRFLAERTGGTYSTLKVQPAELEDSGVYFCASSQDSAGVSYEQYFGPGTRLTVT.

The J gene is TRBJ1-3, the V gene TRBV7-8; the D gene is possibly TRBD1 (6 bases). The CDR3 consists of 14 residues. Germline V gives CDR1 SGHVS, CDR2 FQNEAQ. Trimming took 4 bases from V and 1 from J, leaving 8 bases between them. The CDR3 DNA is TGTGCCAGCAGCTCCGGGACATCTGGAAACACCATATATTTT. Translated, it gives CASSSGTSGNTIYF.

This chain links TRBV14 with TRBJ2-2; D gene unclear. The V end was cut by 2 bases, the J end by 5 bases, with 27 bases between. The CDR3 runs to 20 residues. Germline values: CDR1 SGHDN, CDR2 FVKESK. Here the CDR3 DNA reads TGTGCCAGCAGCCAACCCATCGAGCCCGGGTCCCCTCTATCTACCGGGGAGCTGTTTTTT. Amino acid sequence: CASSQPIEPGSPLSTGELFF.

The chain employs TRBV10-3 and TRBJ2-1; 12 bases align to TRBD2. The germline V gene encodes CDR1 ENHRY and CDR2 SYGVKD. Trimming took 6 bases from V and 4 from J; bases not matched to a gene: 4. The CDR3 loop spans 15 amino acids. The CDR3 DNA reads TGTGCCATCAGCCTAGCGGGGGGGGAGTACAATGAGCAGTTCTTC. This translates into CAISLAGGEYNEQFF.

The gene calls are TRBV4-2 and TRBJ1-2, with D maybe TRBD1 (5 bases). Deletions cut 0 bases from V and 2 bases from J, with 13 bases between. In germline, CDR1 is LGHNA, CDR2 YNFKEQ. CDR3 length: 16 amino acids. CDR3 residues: CASSQDRGQRNYGYTF. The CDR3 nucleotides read TGTGCCAGCAGCCAAGATCGCGGACAAAGAAACTATGGCTACACCTTC.